This T cell receptor beta chain comes out of a study of early T cells in non-severe SARS-CoV-2 infection. For the study at large: The input, bulk RNA from unsorted whole blood, was sequenced, and chains were unpaired.

CDR1 is KGHDR, CDR2 SFDVKD, per germline. This CDR3 is built from 12 residues. V was cut by 7 bases and J by 9 bases, with 12 bases left in between. Whole-study findings and limits: Matching results from VDJdb favored anti-spike CD8 responses, leaving private and CD4 specificities undetected.

The library protocol tagged individual cDNA molecules with unique molecular identifiers. Each CDR3 protein gets one entry after TCRdb re-called the 5' RACE reads with MiXCR. The table lists approximately 50,000 distinct CDR3 sequences, around 9.5% of them singletons. In this sample, this clonotype turned up a few times. Its specificity is not known. The V and J genes are TRBV24-1 and TRBJ2-1; D unclear. Sequenced input: whole blood. The sequence came from an adult who was a healthcare worker with PCR-confirmed SARS-CoV-2 infection or an uninfected control (not recorded which). The CDR3 nucleotides are TGTGCCACCAGCCTATCTCAAGGTGAGCAGTTCTTC. Protein sequence: CATSLSQGEQFF.